These T cell receptor beta chains were read from a single sample in a study of T-cell reconstitution after alpha-beta-depleted transplantation in children. TCRdb re-called the PCR reads with MiXCR, one entry per CDR3 protein. The table includes a few hundred thousand distinct CDR3 sequences, approximately 10% detected once. The sample was PBMCs from the stem cell graft donor, taken from the stem cell graft. The source is a human donor who donated a stem cell graft to a child with acute myeloid leukemia. Each CDR3 is given without its conserved first and last residue.

TRBV20-1	SARDVLGQEDYGYT
TRBV7-9	ASSHSGRSHEQY
TRBV10-3	AISESRTSANEQF
TRBV15	ATSRDPAGTDTQY
TRBV29-1	SVLQGREHYGYT
TRBV7-9	ASSADSSGQPQH
TRBV29-1	SVQQENNQPQH
TRBV6-1	ASRPGRHLDYEQY
TRBV14	ASGGGLPYNEQF
TRBV9	ASSELPGLPTDTQY
TRBV2	ASSPGQGVADTQY
TRBV6-5	ASSSTGGRETQY
TRBV20-1	SAETGQTVAKNIQY
TRBV7-9	ASSLEGEYEQY
TRBV20-1	SAREQGARNSPLH
TRBV18	ASSPRQASNQPQH
TRBV11-2	ASSQGQLEQF
TRBV28	ASSLFQGAKNIQY
TRBV12-3/TRBV12-4	ASSDRPEAF
TRBV12-3/TRBV12-4	ASSLILGGGAYNEQF
TRBV20-1	SAQNPQGNAEKLF
TRBV6-1	ASRRTVDTEAF
TRBV5-1	ASSLATGGADTQY
TRBV9	ASSSATEAF
TRBV4-1	ASSQVGAGASGYT
TRBV7-8	ASSHGVAGGTDTQY
TRBV6-1	ACCQTRYNEQF
TRBV12-3/TRBV12-4	ASSSRGRDYKNIQY